This is a list of T cell receptor beta chains from one sample in a study of T cells after yellow fever vaccination. TCRdb recomputed calls from the 5' RACE reads with MiXCR, one row per CDR3 protein. The sample contains 120,000 or so distinct CDR3 sequences, 5.5% to 8% of which appear only once. The source material was CD4+ T cells sorted from PBMCs, sampled approximately 47 days after the first yellow fever vaccination. The origin of the receptors is a man aged 18-30 years who received the YFV17D yellow fever vaccine. The CDR3 runs from the conserved cysteine through the conserved F or W. A D gene is named only where the DNA matches it firmly. Size is omitted from some rows. Given values are once, few, many or a class for expanded clones.

D gene	V gene	CDR3 length	clone size	J gene	CDR3 DNA	CDR3 protein
.	TRBV5-1	14	many	TRBJ1-4	TGCGCCAGCAGCCCAGGGGTACATAATGAAAAACTGTTTTTT	CASSPGVHNEKLFF
.	TRBV27	14	many	TRBJ2-2	TGTGCCAGCAGCTCCGGGCCGAACACCGGGGAGCTGTTTTTT	CASSSGPNTGELFF
.	TRBV2	19	.	TRBJ1-5	TGTGCCTTCTGTCTCGTCTCGGTCATGAGGGGCTATAGCAATCAGCCCCAGCATTTT	CAFCLVSVMRGYSNQPQHF
.	TRBV14	15	few	TRBJ1-4	TGTGCCAGCAGCCTCGGGACCTCAATGGCTGAAAAACTGTTTTTT	CASSLGTSMAEKLFF
.	TRBV20-1	16	many	TRBJ1-5	TGCAGTGCTGCCAACCGCCAGGGGCCGCTCAATCAGCCCCAGCATTTT	CSAANRQGPLNQPQHF
TRBD2	TRBV7-3	15	.	TRBJ2-1	TGTGCCAGCAGCTTAATAGCGGGGGGGCTATATGAGCAGTTCTTC	CASSLIAGGLYEQFF
.	TRBV3-1	14	few	TRBJ2-6	TGTGCCAGCAGCCAGAGGACTGGGGCCAACGTCCTGACTTTC	CASSQRTGANVLTF
.	TRBV12-3/TRBV12-4	14	few	TRBJ2-2	TGTGCCACCCTGAATGACAGGAACACCGGGGAGCTGTTTTTT	CATLNDRNTGELFF
.	TRBV7-9	13	many	TRBJ2-5	TGTGCCAGCAACCCACAGGGTAGAGAGACCCAGTACTTC	CASNPQGRETQYF
.	TRBV9	17	many	TRBJ1-3	TGTGCCAGCAGCCTCACGGAGGGGTCCATCTCTGGAAACACCATATATTTT	CASSLTEGSISGNTIYF
.	TRBV20-1	15	many	TRBJ1-1	TGCAGTGCTAGCCGGGGCCCCAAAGTGAACACTGAAGCTTTCTTT	CSASRGPKVNTEAFF
TRBD1	TRBV7-2	16	many	TRBJ1-5	TGTGCCAGCAGCTTAGGGACAGGGATTAGCAATCAGCCCCAGCATTTT	CASSLGTGISNQPQHF
.	TRBV27	15	many	TRBJ1-6	TGTGCCAGCAGTACATCCGGGACATCCTATTCACCCCTCCACTTT	CASSTSGTSYSPLHF
TRBD1	TRBV10-3	17	.	TRBJ1-6	TGTGCCATCAGCGAGAGAGCCGGGACAGGGGGCAATTCACCCCTCCACTTT	CAISERAGTGGNSPLHF
TRBD1	TRBV10-3	14	many	TRBJ1-6	TGTGCCATCAGCTCGACAGGGAGGAATTCACCCCTCCACTTT	CAISSTGRNSPLHF
.	TRBV6-1	14	many	TRBJ2-1	TGTGCCGCCAAGCCCGATCTCAACTACAATGAGCAGTTCTTC	CAAKPDLNYNEQFF
TRBD1	TRBV12-3/TRBV12-4	14	many	TRBJ2-3	TGTGCCAGCATCCTGACAGGGGGCCGGGATACGCAGTATTTT	CASILTGGRDTQYF
TRBD1	TRBV5-1	13	many	TRBJ2-5	TGCGCCAGCAGCGTGACAGGGGACGAGACCCAGTACTTC	CASSVTGDETQYF
.	TRBV15	13	.	TRBJ2-1	TGTGCCACCAGCAGACCGGGGCGCAGTGAGCAGTTCTTC	CATSRPGRSEQFF
TRBD2	TRBV7-2	15	many	TRBJ2-3	TGTGCCAGCAGCTTAGAGGGACTAGCGACAGATACGCAGTATTTT	CASSLEGLATDTQYF
TRBD1	TRBV20-1	15	many	TRBJ1-5	TGCAGTGCTAGCCGGACAGGGGGCGGCAATCAGCCCCAGCATTTT	CSASRTGGGNQPQHF
.	TRBV20-1	13	many	TRBJ1-5	TGCAGTGCTGGGACACTAGTAGATCAGCCCCAGCATTTT	CSAGTLVDQPQHF
.	TRBV29-1	14	many	TRBJ2-3	TGCAGCGTTCCACGTCGTGCGGGCCGAGGTACGCAGTATTTT	CSVPRRAGRGTQYF
.	TRBV6-6	13	many	TRBJ1-3	TGTGCCAGCCCAGGGAACTCTGGAAACACCATATATTTT	CASPGNSGNTIYF
TRBD1	TRBV19	16	.	TRBJ2-1	TGTGCCAGTAGTCATTACGGGACAGGGACCTACAATGAGCAGTTCTTC	CASSHYGTGTYNEQFF
.	TRBV5-4	14	many	TRBJ2-5	TGTGCCAGCTCTCGCGGGTCGACAATAGAGACCCAGTACTTC	CASSRGSTIETQYF
.	TRBV20-1	12	many	TRBJ2-7	TGCAGTGCTCAACCCTCCGGGAACGAGCAGTACTTC	CSAQPSGNEQYF
TRBD1	TRBV7-2	13	many	TRBJ1-2	TGTGCCAGCAGCGCCAACAGGGGGGATGGCTACACCTTC	CASSANRGDGYTF
.	TRBV7-9	15	many	TRBJ1-1	TGTGCCAGCAACCCAGCCGGGACGGCGAACACTGAAGCTTTCTTT	CASNPAGTANTEAFF
.	TRBV2	13	many	TRBJ1-2	TGTGCCACCCAAGGTGGGGGCTACTATGGCTACACCTTC	CATQGGGYYGYTF
.	TRBV7-2	15	many	TRBJ1-1	TGTGCCAGCACCGACTGGGGGACACAGAACACTGAAGCTTTCTTT	CASTDWGTQNTEAFF